This T cell receptor beta chain was documented in a study of T cell responses to AZD1222 COVID-19 vaccine. Assay: immunoSEQ multiplex PCR; the TCRdb copy retains only in-frame clones and omits some. The profile shows roughly 54,000 clones, around 89% of them singletons. Germline values: CDR1 SGHTA, CDR2 FQGNSA. Trimming cost V 1 base and J 1 base, with 5 bases left between them. CDR3 length: 13 amino acids. The chain uses TRBV7-2 and TRBJ2-7; D ambiguous. The TCR sequence derives from an adult who received the AZD1222 COVID-19 vaccine. This specimen consisted of peripheral blood, obtained 28 days after the second AZD1222 dose. CDR3 bases: TGTGCCAGCAGCTTAGATTCGTCCTACGAGCAGTACTTC. Translation: CASSLDSSYEQYF.